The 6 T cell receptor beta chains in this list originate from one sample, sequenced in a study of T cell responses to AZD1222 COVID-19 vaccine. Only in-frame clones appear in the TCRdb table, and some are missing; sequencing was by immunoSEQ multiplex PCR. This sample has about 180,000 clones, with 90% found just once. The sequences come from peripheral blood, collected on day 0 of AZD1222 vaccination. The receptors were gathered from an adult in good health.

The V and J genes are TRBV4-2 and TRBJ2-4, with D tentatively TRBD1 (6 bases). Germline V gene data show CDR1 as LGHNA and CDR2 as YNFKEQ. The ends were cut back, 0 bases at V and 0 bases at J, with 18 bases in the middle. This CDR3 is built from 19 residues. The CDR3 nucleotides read TGTGCCAGCAGCCAAGATCTAGGGGGAGAAAAACTAGCCAAAAACATTCAGTACTTC. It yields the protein CASSQDLGGEKLAKNIQYF.

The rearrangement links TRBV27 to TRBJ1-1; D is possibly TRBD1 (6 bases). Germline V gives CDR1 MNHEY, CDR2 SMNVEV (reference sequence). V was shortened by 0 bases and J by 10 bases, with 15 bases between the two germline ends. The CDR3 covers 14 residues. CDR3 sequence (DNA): TGTGCCAGCAGTTTATCATCGGGGGGCAAGGGAGCTTTCTTT. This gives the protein CASSLSSGGKGAFF.

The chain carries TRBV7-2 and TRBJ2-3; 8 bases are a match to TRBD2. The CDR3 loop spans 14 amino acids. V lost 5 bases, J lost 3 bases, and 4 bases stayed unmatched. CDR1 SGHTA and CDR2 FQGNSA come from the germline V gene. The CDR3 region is CASSPGGATDTQYF. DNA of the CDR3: TGTGCCAGCAGCCCCGGGGGGGCGACAGATACGCAGTATTTT. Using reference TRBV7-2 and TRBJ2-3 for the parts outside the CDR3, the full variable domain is GAGVSQSPSNKVTEKGKDVELRCDPISGHTALYWYRQSLGQGLEFLIYFQGNSAPDKSGLPSDRFSAERTGGSVSTLTIQRTQQEDSAVYLCASSPGGATDTQYFGPGTRLTVL.

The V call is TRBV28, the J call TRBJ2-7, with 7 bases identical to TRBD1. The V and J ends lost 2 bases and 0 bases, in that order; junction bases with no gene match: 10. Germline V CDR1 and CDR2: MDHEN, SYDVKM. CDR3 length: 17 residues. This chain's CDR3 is CASSLRGQVDYSYEQYF. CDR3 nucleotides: TGTGCCAGCAGTTTACGCGGACAGGTCGACTACTCCTACGAGCAGTACTTC.

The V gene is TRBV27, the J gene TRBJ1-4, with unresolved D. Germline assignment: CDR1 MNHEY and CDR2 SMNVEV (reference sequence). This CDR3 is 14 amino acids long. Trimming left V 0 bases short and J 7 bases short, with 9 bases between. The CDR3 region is CASSLSSSGEKLFF. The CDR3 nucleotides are TGTGCCAGCAGTTTATCGAGTAGTGGTGAAAAACTGTTTTTT.

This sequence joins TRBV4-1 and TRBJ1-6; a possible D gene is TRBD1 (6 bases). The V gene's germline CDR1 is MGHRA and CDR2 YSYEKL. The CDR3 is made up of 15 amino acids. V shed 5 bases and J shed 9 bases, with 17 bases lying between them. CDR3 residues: CASSAQQGVSSPLHF. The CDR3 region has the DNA TGCGCCAGCAGCGCACAACAGGGCGTAAGTTCACCCCTCCACTTT.